These T cell receptor beta chains were read from a single sample in a study of blood T cell repertoires in COVID-19. The assay was immunoSEQ multiplex PCR, and TCRdb's table has in-frame clones only and misses some. Seen here are approximately 210,000 clones, about 91% observed once, and the top ten hold roughly 15%. Sequencing input: PBMCs or T cells enriched from blood (not recorded which). Receptors originate from a woman aged 45-65 years with acute COVID-19. Both conserved end residues are part of each CDR3. Fields, in order: V gene, J gene, D gene, clone size, CDR3 DNA, CDR3 protein. A D gene is named only where the DNA matches it firmly. The size entry is marked missing in some rows and otherwise reads once, few, many or a size class.

v_call: TRBV27
j_call: TRBJ2-1
d_call: TRBD1
clone_size: NA
cdr3_nt: TGTGCCAGCAGTCTACTCCATAGTGACAGGGGGCTCGGTGAGCAGTTCTTC
cdr3_aa: CASSLLHSDRGLGEQFF

v_call: TRBV6-2/TRBV6-3
j_call: TRBJ2-7
d_call: TRBD2
clone_size: NA
cdr3_nt: TGTGCCAGCAGTTACCTAGCGGGCCTACCCCCCTACGAGCAGTACTTC
cdr3_aa: CASSYLAGLPPYEQYF

v_call: TRBV28
j_call: TRBJ1-6
d_call: NA
clone_size: NA
cdr3_nt: TGTGCCAGCAGTTTGAGCTCAGGTTTTAATTCACCCCTCCACTTT
cdr3_aa: CASSLSSGFNSPLHF

v_call: TRBV27
j_call: TRBJ2-2
d_call: TRBD2
clone_size: NA
cdr3_nt: TGTGCCAGCAGTTTATACCTAGCGGGAGGGACCGGGGAGCTGTTTTTT
cdr3_aa: CASSLYLAGGTGELFF

v_call: TRBV27
j_call: TRBJ2-3
d_call: TRBD1
clone_size: NA
cdr3_nt: TGTGCCAGCACTCGGACAGGGAGCACAGATACGCAGTATTTT
cdr3_aa: CASTRTGSTDTQYF

v_call: TRBV5-4
j_call: TRBJ2-2
d_call: TRBD1
clone_size: NA
cdr3_nt: TGTGCCAGCAGCTTTTGGGACAGGGTCACCGGGGAGCTGTTTTTT
cdr3_aa: CASSFWDRVTGELFF

v_call: TRBV18
j_call: TRBJ2-7
d_call: TRBD1
clone_size: NA
cdr3_nt: TGTGCCAGCTCACCGCTTCTTGCCGGGACAGCTAAGGCCGAGCAGTACTTC
cdr3_aa: CASSPLLAGTAKAEQYF

v_call: TRBV11-2
j_call: TRBJ1-1
d_call: NA
clone_size: NA
cdr3_nt: TGTGCCAGCAGCTTAGTCACAGGACTGAACACTGAAGCTTTCTTT
cdr3_aa: CASSLVTGLNTEAFF

v_call: TRBV7-2
j_call: TRBJ1-2
d_call: NA
clone_size: NA
cdr3_nt: TGTGCCAGCAGCCCCCCCAGGGTCCTCTATGGCTACACCTTC
cdr3_aa: CASSPPRVLYGYTF

v_call: TRBV24-1
j_call: TRBJ2-1
d_call: NA
clone_size: NA
cdr3_nt: TGTGCCACCAGTGATCCCAACAGGGAGCACAATGAGCAGTTCTTC
cdr3_aa: CATSDPNREHNEQFF

v_call: TRBV10-3
j_call: TRBJ1-5
d_call: NA
clone_size: NA
cdr3_nt: TGTGCCATCAGTGACCAGGACAGAAATCAGCCCCAGCATTTT
cdr3_aa: CAISDQDRNQPQHF

v_call: TRBV5-1
j_call: TRBJ1-3
d_call: TRBD1
clone_size: once
cdr3_nt: TGCGCCAGCAGCTTTGGGACAGCCTCTGGAAACACCATATATTTT
cdr3_aa: CASSFGTASGNTIYF

v_call: TRBV28
j_call: TRBJ1-1
d_call: TRBD1
clone_size: NA
cdr3_nt: TGTGCCAGCAGTTTATCCCTTCAGCCCGGGACAGGAGTGACAGCTTTCTTT
cdr3_aa: CASSLSLQPGTGVTAFF

v_call: TRBV7-9
j_call: TRBJ2-1
d_call: TRBD2
clone_size: NA
cdr3_nt: TGTGCCAGCAGCTTCCAGGTTGCACTAGCGGGTACTAATGAGCAGTTCTTC
cdr3_aa: CASSFQVALAGTNEQFF

v_call: TRBV28
j_call: TRBJ1-1
d_call: TRBD1
clone_size: once
cdr3_nt: TGTGCCAGCAGTTTTGATAGACAGGACAGGGGGCTCACTGAAGCTTTCTTT
cdr3_aa: CASSFDRQDRGLTEAFF

v_call: TRBV19
j_call: TRBJ2-4
d_call: NA
clone_size: NA
cdr3_nt: TGTGCCAGTAGTATAAATCACCCTAACGTGGTGTTCATTCAGTACTTC
cdr3_aa: CASSINHPNVVFIQYF

v_call: TRBV28
j_call: TRBJ1-6
d_call: TRBD1
clone_size: NA
cdr3_nt: TGTGCCAGCACCAATGGGGACAGGGGGGGTTCACCCCTCCACTTT
cdr3_aa: CASTNGDRGGSPLHF

v_call: TRBV6-5
j_call: TRBJ2-7
d_call: TRBD2
clone_size: NA
cdr3_nt: TGTGCCAGCAGTTCTGGACTAGCGGGAAGCTACGAGCAGTACTTC
cdr3_aa: CASSSGLAGSYEQYF

v_call: TRBV11-2
j_call: TRBJ2-6
d_call: TRBD2
clone_size: NA
cdr3_nt: TGTGCCAGCAGCTCTAGCGGGAGGGCCGGGGCCAACGTCCTGACTTTC
cdr3_aa: CASSSSGRAGANVLTF

v_call: TRBV9
j_call: TRBJ1-2
d_call: TRBD1
clone_size: NA
cdr3_nt: TGTGCCAGCAGCGGATTCCTTGGGACAGAATATGGCTACACCTTC
cdr3_aa: CASSGFLGTEYGYTF

v_call: TRBV19
j_call: TRBJ1-1
d_call: NA
clone_size: NA
cdr3_nt: TGTGCCAGTAGTATTAGCCCAGGGATGGTGGACACTGAAGCTTTCTTT
cdr3_aa: CASSISPGMVDTEAFF

v_call: TRBV28
j_call: TRBJ2-7
d_call: NA
clone_size: NA
cdr3_nt: TGTGCCAGCAGTTTGGGGTCCGGGGTGGGAAACCGACTTCAACGCGGAGACTCCTACGAGCAGTACTTC
cdr3_aa: CASSLGSGVGNRLQRGDSYEQYF

v_call: TRBV18
j_call: TRBJ2-2
d_call: TRBD2
clone_size: NA
cdr3_nt: TGTGCCAGCTCACCACCAAGGTCAGCGGGAGTCACCGGGGAGCTGTTTTTT
cdr3_aa: CASSPPRSAGVTGELFF

v_call: TRBV4-1
j_call: TRBJ2-3
d_call: NA
clone_size: NA
cdr3_nt: TGCGCCAGCAGCCAGACCCTAGCGATACATGCAGATACGCAGTATTTT
cdr3_aa: CASSQTLAIHADTQYF

v_call: TRBV12-3/TRBV12-4
j_call: TRBJ1-1
d_call: NA
clone_size: few
cdr3_nt: TGTGCCAGCACCTACAGGGAGAACACTGAAGCTTTCTTT
cdr3_aa: CASTYRENTEAFF

v_call: TRBV25-1
j_call: TRBJ2-7
d_call: TRBD2
clone_size: NA
cdr3_nt: TGTGCCAGCAGCACCGGGACTAGCGGGTTTGAGCAGTACTTC
cdr3_aa: CASSTGTSGFEQYF

v_call: TRBV28
j_call: TRBJ1-5
d_call: NA
clone_size: NA
cdr3_nt: TGTGCCAGCATCCAAATACAGGGTCATCAGCCCCAGCATTTT
cdr3_aa: CASIQIQGHQPQHF

v_call: TRBV27
j_call: TRBJ2-7
d_call: TRBD2
clone_size: NA
cdr3_nt: TGTGCCAGCAGTTTATCTCCACCTCTAGCGGGACCAGGGGGAGAGCAGTACTTC
cdr3_aa: CASSLSPPLAGPGGEQYF

v_call: TRBV18
j_call: TRBJ1-1
d_call: NA
clone_size: NA
cdr3_nt: TGTGCCAGCTCACCACAGGGGCAGGACACTGAAGCTTTCTTT
cdr3_aa: CASSPQGQDTEAFF

v_call: TRBV7-3
j_call: TRBJ2-1
d_call: TRBD2
clone_size: NA
cdr3_nt: TGTGCCAGCAGCTTACACGGACTAGCGGGAGGGTATGAGCAGTTCTTC
cdr3_aa: CASSLHGLAGGYEQFF

v_call: TRBV7-3
j_call: TRBJ1-3
d_call: NA
clone_size: NA
cdr3_nt: TGTGCCAGCAGCCCTAGCTCTGGAAACACCATATATTTT
cdr3_aa: CASSPSSGNTIYF

v_call: TRBV24-1
j_call: TRBJ2-5
d_call: NA
clone_size: NA
cdr3_nt: TGTGCCACCAGTGACCCCCCCTCCTCAGGTTCCCTAGAGACCCAGTACTTC
cdr3_aa: CATSDPPSSGSLETQYF

v_call: TRBV19
j_call: TRBJ2-1
d_call: TRBD2
clone_size: once
cdr3_nt: TGTGCCAGTATGCCGGGACTAGCCTTGGGTGAGCAGTTCTTC
cdr3_aa: CASMPGLALGEQFF

v_call: TRBV5-1
j_call: TRBJ2-1
d_call: TRBD2
clone_size: NA
cdr3_nt: TGCGCCAGCAGCCCGGGACTAGTGGGGAACAATGAGCAGTTCTTC
cdr3_aa: CASSPGLVGNNEQFF

v_call: TRBV19
j_call: TRBJ1-1
d_call: NA
clone_size: NA
cdr3_nt: TGTGCCAGTAGTATACCGGGGGTAGGCACTGAAGCTTTCTTT
cdr3_aa: CASSIPGVGTEAFF

v_call: TRBV3-1/TRBV3-2
j_call: TRBJ2-3
d_call: NA
clone_size: NA
cdr3_nt: TGTGCCAGCAGCCACCCCCCTTGGAGAGATACGCAGTATTTT
cdr3_aa: CASSHPPWRDTQYF

v_call: TRBV4-2
j_call: TRBJ1-4
d_call: NA
clone_size: many
cdr3_nt: TGTGCCAGCAGCCAAGTTCCGGGACAAGGCTTTGAAAAACTGTTTTTT
cdr3_aa: CASSQVPGQGFEKLFF

v_call: TRBV7-6
j_call: TRBJ1-1
d_call: NA
clone_size: once
cdr3_nt: TGTGCCAGCAGCTTAGGGGAGCACACTGAAGCTTTCTTT
cdr3_aa: CASSLGEHTEAFF

v_call: TRBV2
j_call: TRBJ2-2
d_call: TRBD1
clone_size: NA
cdr3_nt: TGTGCCAGCAGTGACAGGGGGCGCACCGGGGAGCTGTTTTTT
cdr3_aa: CASSDRGRTGELFF

v_call: TRBV7-2
j_call: TRBJ2-7
d_call: NA
clone_size: NA
cdr3_nt: TGTGCCAGCAGCTCTTCCCCCGTAATCGGCGAGCAGTACTTC
cdr3_aa: CASSSSPVIGEQYF

v_call: TRBV7-7
j_call: TRBJ2-1
d_call: TRBD2
clone_size: NA
cdr3_nt: TGTGCCAGCAGCCCCTGGACTAGCGGGAGTGGCAATGAGCAGTTCTTC
cdr3_aa: CASSPWTSGSGNEQFF

v_call: TRBV19
j_call: TRBJ1-4
d_call: NA
clone_size: once
cdr3_nt: TGTGCCAGTAGTATAGCTGGAGGTACTAATGAAAAACTGTTTTTT
cdr3_aa: CASSIAGGTNEKLFF

v_call: TRBV19
j_call: TRBJ1-2
d_call: NA
clone_size: NA
cdr3_nt: TGTGCCAGTAACGGGCCTCAGGGTTATGGCTACACCTTC
cdr3_aa: CASNGPQGYGYTF

v_call: TRBV6-5
j_call: TRBJ2-1
d_call: TRBD2
clone_size: NA
cdr3_nt: TGTGCCAGCGGACTAGCGGATCCTTACAATGAGCAGTTCTTC
cdr3_aa: CASGLADPYNEQFF

v_call: TRBV28
j_call: TRBJ2-7
d_call: TRBD2
clone_size: NA
cdr3_nt: TGTGCCACCCGACTAGCGGGAGCGTACGAGCAGTACTTC
cdr3_aa: CATRLAGAYEQYF

v_call: TRBV5-1
j_call: TRBJ1-5
d_call: TRBD1
clone_size: NA
cdr3_nt: TGCGCCAGCAGCCGACAGGGGAATCAGCCCCAGCATTTT
cdr3_aa: CASSRQGNQPQHF

v_call: TRBV7-3
j_call: TRBJ2-3
d_call: TRBD2
clone_size: few
cdr3_nt: TGTGCCAGCAGCTTAAGTCTAGCGGATAACCAGGATACGCAGTATTTT
cdr3_aa: CASSLSLADNQDTQYF

v_call: TRBV19
j_call: TRBJ2-7
d_call: TRBD2
clone_size: NA
cdr3_nt: TGTGCCAGTAGTGAAATAGCGGGAGGCCGCCACGAGCAGTACTTC
cdr3_aa: CASSEIAGGRHEQYF

v_call: TRBV7-2
j_call: TRBJ2-7
d_call: TRBD2
clone_size: NA
cdr3_nt: TGTGCCAGCAGCTATTCGGGGACTAGCGTCTACGAGCAGTACTTC
cdr3_aa: CASSYSGTSVYEQYF

v_call: TRBV27
j_call: TRBJ2-7
d_call: TRBD2
clone_size: NA
cdr3_nt: TGTGCCAGCAGTGTAGGGACTAGCGGGAGGGGATACTTC
cdr3_aa: CASSVGTSGRGYF